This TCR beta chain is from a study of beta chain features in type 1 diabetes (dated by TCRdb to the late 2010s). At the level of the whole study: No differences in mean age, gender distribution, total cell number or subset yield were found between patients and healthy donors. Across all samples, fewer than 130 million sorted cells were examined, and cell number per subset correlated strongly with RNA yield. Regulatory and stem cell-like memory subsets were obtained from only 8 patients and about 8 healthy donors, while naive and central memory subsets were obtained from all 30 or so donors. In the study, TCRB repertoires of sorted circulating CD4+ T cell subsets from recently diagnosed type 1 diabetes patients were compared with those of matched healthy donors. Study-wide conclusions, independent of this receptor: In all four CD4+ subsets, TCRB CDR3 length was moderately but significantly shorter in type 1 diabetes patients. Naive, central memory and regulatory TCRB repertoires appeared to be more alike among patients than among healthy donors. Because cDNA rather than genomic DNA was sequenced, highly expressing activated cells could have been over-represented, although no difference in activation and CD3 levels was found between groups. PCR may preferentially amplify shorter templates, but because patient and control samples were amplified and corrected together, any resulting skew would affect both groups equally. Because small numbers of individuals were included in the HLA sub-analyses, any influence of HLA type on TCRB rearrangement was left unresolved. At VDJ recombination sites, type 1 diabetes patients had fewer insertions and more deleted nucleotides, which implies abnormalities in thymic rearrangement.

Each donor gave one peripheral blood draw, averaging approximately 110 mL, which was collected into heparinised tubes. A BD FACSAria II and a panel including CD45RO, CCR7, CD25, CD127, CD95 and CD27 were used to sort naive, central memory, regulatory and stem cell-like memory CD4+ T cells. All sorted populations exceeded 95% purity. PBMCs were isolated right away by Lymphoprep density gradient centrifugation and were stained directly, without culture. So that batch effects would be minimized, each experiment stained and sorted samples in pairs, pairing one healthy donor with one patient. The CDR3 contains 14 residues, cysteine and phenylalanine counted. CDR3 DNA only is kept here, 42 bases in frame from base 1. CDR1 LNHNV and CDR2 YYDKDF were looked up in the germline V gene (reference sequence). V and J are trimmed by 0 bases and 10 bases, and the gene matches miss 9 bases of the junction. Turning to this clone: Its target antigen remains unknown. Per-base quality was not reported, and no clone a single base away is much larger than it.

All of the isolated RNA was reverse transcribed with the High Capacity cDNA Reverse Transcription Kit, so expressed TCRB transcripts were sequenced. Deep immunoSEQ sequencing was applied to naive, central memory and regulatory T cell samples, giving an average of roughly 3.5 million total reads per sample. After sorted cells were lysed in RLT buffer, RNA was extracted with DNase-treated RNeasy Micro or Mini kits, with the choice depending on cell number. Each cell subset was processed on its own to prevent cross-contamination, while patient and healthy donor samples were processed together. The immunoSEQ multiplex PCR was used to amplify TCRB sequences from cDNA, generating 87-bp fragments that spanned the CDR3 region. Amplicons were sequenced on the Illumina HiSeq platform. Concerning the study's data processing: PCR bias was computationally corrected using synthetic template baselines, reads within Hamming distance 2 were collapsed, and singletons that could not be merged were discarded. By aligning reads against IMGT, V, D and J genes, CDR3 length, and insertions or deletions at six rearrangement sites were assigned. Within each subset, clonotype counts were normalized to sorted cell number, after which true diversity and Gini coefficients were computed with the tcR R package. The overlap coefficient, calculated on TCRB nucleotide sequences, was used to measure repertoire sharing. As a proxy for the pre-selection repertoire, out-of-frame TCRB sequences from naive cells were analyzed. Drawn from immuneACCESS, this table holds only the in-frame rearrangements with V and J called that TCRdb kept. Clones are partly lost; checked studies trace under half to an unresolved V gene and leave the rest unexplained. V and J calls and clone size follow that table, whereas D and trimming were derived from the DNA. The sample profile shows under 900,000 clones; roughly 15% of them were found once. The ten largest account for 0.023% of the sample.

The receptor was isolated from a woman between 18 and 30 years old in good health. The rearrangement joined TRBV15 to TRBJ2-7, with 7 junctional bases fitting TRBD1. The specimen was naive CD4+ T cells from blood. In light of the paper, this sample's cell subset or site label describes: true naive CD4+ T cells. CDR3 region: CATSRDVGGGYQYF. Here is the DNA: TGTGCCACCAGCAGAGATGTAGGGGGCGGGTATCAGTACTTC.